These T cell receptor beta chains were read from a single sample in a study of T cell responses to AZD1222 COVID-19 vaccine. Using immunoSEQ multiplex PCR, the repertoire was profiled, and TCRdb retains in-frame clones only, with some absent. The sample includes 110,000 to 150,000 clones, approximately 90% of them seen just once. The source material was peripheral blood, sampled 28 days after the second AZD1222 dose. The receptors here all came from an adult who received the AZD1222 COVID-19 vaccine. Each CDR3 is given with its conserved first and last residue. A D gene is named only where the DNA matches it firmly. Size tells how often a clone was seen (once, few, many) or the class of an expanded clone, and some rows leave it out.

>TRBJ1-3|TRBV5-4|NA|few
TGTGCCAGCAGCTTGGGGGGATCTGGAAACACCATATATTTT
CASSLGGSGNTIYF
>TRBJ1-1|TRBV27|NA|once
TGTGCCAGCAGCTTAATCCAGGGATTAAACACTGAAGCTTTCTTT
CASSLIQGLNTEAFF
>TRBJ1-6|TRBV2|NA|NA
TGTGCCAGCAGTGAAAGGGCCAGGGGTCACTATTCACCCCTCCACTTT
CASSERARGHYSPLHF
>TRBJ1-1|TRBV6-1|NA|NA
TGTGCCAGCAGTGAACCGAGGGGCGCGGACACTGAAGCTTTCTTT
CASSEPRGADTEAFF
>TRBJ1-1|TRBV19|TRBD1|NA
TGTGCCAGTAGTATAGATGGGACAGGGTTGCCTGAAGCTTTCTTT
CASSIDGTGLPEAFF
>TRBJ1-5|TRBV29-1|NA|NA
TGCAGCGCCTCTAGGGGAAGCAATCAGCCCCAGCATTTT
CSASRGSNQPQHF
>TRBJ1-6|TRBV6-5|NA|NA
TGTGCCAGCAGTTTCGAGGGGTGGTCACCCCTCCACTTT
CASSFEGWSPLHF
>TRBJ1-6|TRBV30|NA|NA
TGTGCCTGGGCGGGACGGCCTTCCTCCTATAATTCACCCCTCCACTTT
CAWAGRPSSYNSPLHF
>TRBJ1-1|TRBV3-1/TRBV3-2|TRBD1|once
TGTGCCAGCAGCCGAATACTTACAGGGGACACTGAAGCTTTCTTT
CASSRILTGDTEAFF
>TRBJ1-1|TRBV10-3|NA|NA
TGTGCCATCTCTGTCGCGAGGAACACTGAAGCTTTCTTT
CAISVARNTEAFF
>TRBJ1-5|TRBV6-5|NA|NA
TGTGCCAGCAGTACTGGACGCGGTCAGCCCCAGCATTTT
CASSTGRGQPQHF
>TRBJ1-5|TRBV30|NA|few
TGTGCCTGGAAATCGGAAGGGGTATTTAGCAATCAGCCCCAGCATTTT
CAWKSEGVFSNQPQHF
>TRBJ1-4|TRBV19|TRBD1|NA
TGTGCCAGTAGTCAACAGGGGTACTCGAAAGAAAAACTGTTTTTT
CASSQQGYSKEKLFF
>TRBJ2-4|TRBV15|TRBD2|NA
TGTGCCACCAGCAGAGATGAACTAGCGGGATGGGCCAAAAACATTCAGTACTTC
CATSRDELAGWAKNIQYF